Presented here are 9 T cell receptor beta chains from one specimen sequenced in a study of chemoradiotherapy in HPV16-positive cancers. Produced via immunoSEQ multiplex PCR; TCRdb's table is partial and in-frame only. The table lists approximately 14,000 clones, roughly 69% of them singletons. Sampling was performed from a patient who underwent chemoradiotherapy. The receptors originated from a human donor with HPV-associated anogenital cancer.

The chain links TRBV2 to TRBJ1-2; D gene unclear. The V gene's germline CDR1 is SNHLY and CDR2 FYNNEI. V gave up 7 bases and J gave up 2 bases, with 11 bases separating them. This CDR3 contains 13 residues. CDR3 bases: TGTGCCAGCATGAGGCAGCCGAACTATGGCTACACCTTC. It encodes CASMRQPNYGYTF. Supplemented by reference TRBV2 and TRBJ1-2, the full variable domain reads EPEVTQTPSHQVTQMGQEVILRCVPISNHLYFYWYRQILGQKVEFLVSFYNNEISEKSEIFDDQFSVERPDGSNFTLKIRSTKLEDSAMYFCASMRQPNYGYTFGSGTRLTVV.

The sample holds a few counts of this clone. The V gene is TRBV6-5, the J gene TRBJ1-6, with D hard to call. Looked up from germline, CDR1 is MNHEY and CDR2 is SVGAGI. V lost 3 bases and J lost 5, with 8 bases in between. This CDR3 has 14 residues. The CDR3 sequence: CASSYWRNNSPLHF. DNA for the CDR3: TGTGCCAGCAGTTATTGGAGGAATAATTCACCCCTCCACTTT.

The rearrangement joins TRBV6-1 to TRBJ2-5; D possibly uses TRBD1 or TRBD2 (5 bases each). With 3 bases removed from V and 4 bases from J, the gap between germline ends came to 12 bases. CDR1 is MNHNS and CDR2 is SASEGT in the germline V gene. CDR3 size: 14 residues. The CDR3 protein is CASSDVGARETQYF. Here the CDR3 DNA reads TGTGCCAGCAGTGACGTCGGGGCAAGAGAGACCCAGTACTTC.

The chain recombines TRBV5-1 with TRBJ1-1, with a possible D match to TRBD1 (5 bases). With 0 bases removed from V and 0 bases from J, the gap between germline ends came to 6 bases. The CDR3 has 14 residues. Germline V gene sequence: CDR1 SGHRS, CDR2 YFSETQ. The CDR3, as DNA: TGCGCCAGCAGCTTGGGGGGGATGAACACTGAAGCTTTCTTT. Its protein product is CASSLGGMNTEAFF.

This clone turned up a few times. This chain links TRBV9 with TRBJ2-3; no clear D gene. This CDR3 has 16 residues. The V gene's germline CDR1 is SGDLS and CDR2 YYNGEE. The V end lost 1 base, the J end lost 0 bases, and 12 bases lay between the germline ends. The CDR3 sequence: CASSVKPITSTDTQYF. The CDR3 nucleotides are TGTGCCAGCAGCGTAAAACCCATAACTAGCACAGATACGCAGTATTTT.

This clone was detected only once. The same CDR3 can be traced to other DNA sequences in this sample. The chain joins TRBV5-6 to TRBJ1-2; 7 nucleotides align to TRBD1. J lost 6 bases, V lost 2 bases, and 10 bases had no gene match. Germline CDR1 reads SGHDT; CDR2 reads YYEEEE. This CDR3 has 15 amino acids. This chain's CDR3 is CASSFKGTGVDGYTF. The CDR3 coding sequence is TGTGCCAGCAGCTTTAAAGGAACAGGGGTAGATGGCTACACCTTC.

The chain links TRBV29-1 to TRBJ2-3, with unresolved D. The V and J ends lost 6 bases and 3 bases respectively, with 10 bases between them. This CDR3 comprises 12 residues. The germline gives CDR1 SQVTM, CDR2 ANQGSEA. CDR3 amino acids: CSVDLGTDTQYF. The CDR3 region has the DNA TGCAGCGTCGACCTAGGAACAGATACGCAGTATTTT.

Judged by abundance, this clone is medium-sized. The chain has TRBV5-1 and TRBJ2-5; 7 bases map to TRBD1. The CDR3 is made up of 15 amino acids. Germline V gives CDR1 SGHRS, CDR2 YFSETQ. Trimming at V came to 4 bases and at J to 1 base, leaving 7 bases not matched to a gene. This CDR3 reads CASSQVGQAQETQYF. In DNA form, the CDR3 reads TGCGCCAGCAGCCAGGTTGGACAGGCCCAAGAGACCCAGTACTTC.

This clone was counted a single time. J is TRBJ1-3 and V is TRBV15; TRBD1 matches at 9 bases. This CDR3 region has 15 residues. The germline CDR1 and CDR2 sequences are LNHNV and YYDKDF (reference sequence). The ends lost 0 bases at V and 5 bases at J; junction bases unmatched: 2. The DNA of the CDR3 is TGTGCCACCAGCAGAGAGGGACAGGGCCGAAACACCATATATTTT. Translation: CATSREGQGRNTIYF.